The 8 T cell receptor beta chains below were found in one sample sequenced in a study of patients and donors after allogeneic stem cell transplantation. A single record per CDR3 protein comes from TCRdb applying MiXCR to the RT-PCR reads. The repertoire consists of hundreds of thousands of distinct CDR3 sequences, with approximately 16% occurring once and the leading ten covering 6% to 8%. Sequenced input: blood, either unsorted or a sorted T cell fraction (not recorded which). These receptors were obtained from a human donor who was either an allogeneic HSCT recipient or a stem cell or donor lymphocyte infusion donor (not recorded which). It is not recorded whose cells these are; they may come from a transplant donor.

This clonotype was seen only a few times. The chain carries TRBV20-1 and TRBJ2-7, with D possibly being TRBD1 or TRBD2 (6 bases each). Trimming stripped 1 base from V and 3 bases from J, with 13 bases between. There are 14 residues in the CDR3. Germline values: CDR1 DFQATT, CDR2 SNEGSKA (reference sequence). The CDR3 loop is CSARGTKGVYEQYF. The CDR3 DNA reads as TGCAGTGCTAGAGGGACTAAGGGGGTCTACGAGCAGTACTTC.

The V call is TRBV11-1, the J call TRBJ2-7; TRBD2 agrees at 10 bases. V shed 5 bases, J shed 1 base, and the junction held 8 bases outside the gene matches. Germline values: CDR1 SGHAT, CDR2 FQDESV (reference sequence). This CDR3 spans 16 amino acids. CDR3 sequence (DNA): TGTGCCAGCAGCGAAGAGGGAGCGGGAGGGTCCTACGAGCAGTACTTC. It codes for CASSEEGAGGSYEQYF.

V and J are TRBV29-1 and TRBJ2-5; D gene ambiguous. Deletions cut 4 bases from V and 5 bases from J, with 8 bases between. This CDR3 region has 11 residues. The germline gives CDR1 SQVTM, CDR2 ANQGSEA. Here the CDR3 reads CSVVPSETQYF. The CDR3 nucleotides are TGCAGCGTTGTACCCAGCGAGACCCAGTACTTC.

Only a few counts were recorded for this clonotype. This chain uses TRBV11-2 with TRBJ2-7; D is perhaps TRBD1 (5 bases). Deletions cut 4 bases from V and 6 bases from J, with 10 bases between. Germline V gene lookup returns CDR1 SGHAT and CDR2 FQNNGV. The CDR3 is made up of 12 amino acids. The CDR3 here is CASSSTAVEQYF. CDR3 sequence (DNA): TGTGCCAGCAGCTCGACAGCCGTCGAGCAGTACTTC.

In this sample, this clonotype turned up a few times. This sequence joins TRBV11-2 and TRBJ2-1; either TRBD1 or TRBD2 may fit D (5 bases each). V was clipped by 1 base and J by 2 bases, with 18 bases between them. Per the germline V gene, CDR1 is SGHAT and CDR2 is FQNNGV. CDR3 size: 18 residues. CDR3 DNA sequence: TGTGCCAGCAGCTTAGTTGCCGGGACCAAGATGACCTACAATGAGCAGTTCTTC. Its protein is CASSLVAGTKMTYNEQFF.

This clonotype showed up just a few times. The chain carries TRBV5-5 and TRBJ1-1, with D unclear. CDR3 length: 14 amino acids. With 2 bases removed from V and 1 base from J, the gap between germline ends came to 9 bases. Per germline, CDR1 SGHKS and CDR2 YYEKEE (reference sequence). The CDR3 bases are TGTGCCAGCAGCTTACGAATTGGGAACACTGAAGCTTTCTTT. This translates into CASSLRIGNTEAFF.

This clonotype was observed a few times. CDR3 sequence (DNA): TGTGCCAGCAGCCTCCGTCGGCCAGGGAGAGATGGAAACACCATATATTTT. It specifies CASSLRRPGRDGNTIYF. The genes are TRBV3-1 and TRBJ1-3; D might be TRBD1 (5 bases). Germline CDR1 reads LGHDT; CDR2 reads YNNKEL (reference sequence). V lost 4 bases, J lost 3 bases, and 19 bases lay in between. The CDR3 covers 17 residues.

CDR3 loop: CASSYSILSYEQYF. The CDR3 coding sequence is TGTGCCAGCAGTTACTCGATATTGTCCTACGAGCAGTACTTC. The chain combines TRBV6-2 or TRBV6-3 with TRBJ2-7; no clear D gene. CDR1 is MNHEY and CDR2 is SVGEGT in the germline V gene. The CDR3 runs 14 residues. V was shortened by 0 bases and J by 1 base, with 7 bases between the two germline ends.